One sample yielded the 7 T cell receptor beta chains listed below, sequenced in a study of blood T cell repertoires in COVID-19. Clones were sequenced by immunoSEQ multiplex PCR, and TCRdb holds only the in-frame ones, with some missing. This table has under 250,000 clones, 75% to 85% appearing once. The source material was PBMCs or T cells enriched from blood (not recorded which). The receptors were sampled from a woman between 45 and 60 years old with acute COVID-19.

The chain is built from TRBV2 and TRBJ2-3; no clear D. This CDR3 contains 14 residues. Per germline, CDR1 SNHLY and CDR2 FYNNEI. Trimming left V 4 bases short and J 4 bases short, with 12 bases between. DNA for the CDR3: TGTGCCAGCAGTGCAGGTTTACGGTCAGATACGCAGTATTTT. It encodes CASSAGLRSDTQYF.

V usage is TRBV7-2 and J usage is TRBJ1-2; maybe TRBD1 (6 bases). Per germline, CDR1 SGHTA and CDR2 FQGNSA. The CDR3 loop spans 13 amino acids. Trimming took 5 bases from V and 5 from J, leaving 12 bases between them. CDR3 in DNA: TGTGCCAGCAGCCCCGACAGGAGGTATGGCTACACCTTC. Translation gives CASSPDRRYGYTF.

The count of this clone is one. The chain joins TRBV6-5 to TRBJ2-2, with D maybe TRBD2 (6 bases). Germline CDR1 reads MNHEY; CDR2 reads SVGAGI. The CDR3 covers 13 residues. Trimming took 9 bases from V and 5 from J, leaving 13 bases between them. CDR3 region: CASLGGITGELFF. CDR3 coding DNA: TGTGCCAGTCTGGGGGGTATAACCGGGGAGCTGTTTTTT.

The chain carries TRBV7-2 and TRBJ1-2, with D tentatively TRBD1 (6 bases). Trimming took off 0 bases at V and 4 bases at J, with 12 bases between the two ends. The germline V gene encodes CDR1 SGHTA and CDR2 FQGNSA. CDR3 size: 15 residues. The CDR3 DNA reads TGTGCCAGCAGCTTAGCGGCAGGGGAGGGCTATGGCTACACCTTC. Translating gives CASSLAAGEGYGYTF.

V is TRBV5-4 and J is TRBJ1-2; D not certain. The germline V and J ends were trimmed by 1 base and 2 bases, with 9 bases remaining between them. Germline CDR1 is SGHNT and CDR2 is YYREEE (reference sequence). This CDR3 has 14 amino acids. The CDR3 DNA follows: TGTGCCAGCAGCTTGATTGGCACCAACTATGGCTACACCTTC. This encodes CASSLIGTNYGYTF.

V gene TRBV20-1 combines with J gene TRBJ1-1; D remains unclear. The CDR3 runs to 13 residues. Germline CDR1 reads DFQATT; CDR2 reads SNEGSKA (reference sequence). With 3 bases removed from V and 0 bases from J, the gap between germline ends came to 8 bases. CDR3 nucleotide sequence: TGCAGTGCTAGTGGTCGTTTGAACACTGAAGCTTTCTTT. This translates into CSASGRLNTEAFF.

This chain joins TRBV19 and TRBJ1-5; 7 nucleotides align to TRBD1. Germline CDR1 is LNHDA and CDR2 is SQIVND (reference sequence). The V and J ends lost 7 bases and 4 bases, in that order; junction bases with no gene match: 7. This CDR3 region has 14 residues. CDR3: CASTTGTVNQPQHF. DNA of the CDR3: TGTGCCAGTACCACCGGGACAGTAAATCAGCCCCAGCATTTT.